This is a list of T cell receptor beta chains from one sample in a study of T cell changes during pregnancy in multiple sclerosis. Sequenced by immunoSEQ multiplex PCR; TCRdb stores in-frame clones only, minus some. The profile shows 39,000 or so clones, over 80% of them singletons. The material was CD8+ T cells from peripheral blood mononuclear cells, obtained before pregnancy. The source is a female donor with multiple sclerosis, enrolled in a pregnancy study. Both conserved end residues are part of each CDR3. A D gene is named only where the DNA matches it firmly. Part of the rows lack a size; the others show once, few, many or a class for expanded clones.

CDR3 DNA: TGTGCCAGCAGCTGGAACAGGGATTTAATCACTGAAGCTTTCTTT; CDR3 protein: CASSWNRDLITEAFF; V gene: TRBV5-6; D gene: .; clone size: .; J gene: TRBJ1-1
CDR3 DNA: TGTGCCATCTCTCCCCGGTCGATCTCCTACGAGCAGTACTTC; CDR3 protein: CAISPRSISYEQYF; V gene: TRBV28; D gene: .; clone size: .; J gene: TRBJ2-7
CDR3 DNA: TGCGCCAGCGCTTCAGGGGGCAAGAGTGATAAGCCTATCTCCTACGAGCAGTACTTC; CDR3 protein: CASASGGKSDKPISYEQYF; V gene: TRBV23-1; D gene: TRBD1; clone size: .; J gene: TRBJ2-7
CDR3 DNA: TGTGCCAGCAGCAACACAGGGGGCGAGGGTCAGCCCCAGCATTTT; CDR3 protein: CASSNTGGEGQPQHF; V gene: TRBV28; D gene: TRBD1; clone size: .; J gene: TRBJ1-5
CDR3 DNA: TGTGCCAGCTCCTTCTCGGACAGGGGTGGCTATGGCTACACCTTC; CDR3 protein: CASSFSDRGGYGYTF; V gene: TRBV18; D gene: TRBD1; clone size: .; J gene: TRBJ1-2
CDR3 DNA: TGTGCCAGCAGCGTAGGGACAGGCCGCACTGAAGCTTTCTTT; CDR3 protein: CASSVGTGRTEAFF; V gene: TRBV9; D gene: TRBD1; clone size: .; J gene: TRBJ1-1
CDR3 DNA: TGTGCCAGTTCCCTAGCGGCCAACCTGGGCAATGAGCAGTTCTTC; CDR3 protein: CASSLAANLGNEQFF; V gene: TRBV19; D gene: TRBD2; clone size: .; J gene: TRBJ2-1
CDR3 DNA: TGTGCCGGCAGCGAAGAGGGCAGAAGCTCCTACGAGCAGTACTTC; CDR3 protein: CAGSEEGRSSYEQYF; V gene: TRBV7-9; D gene: .; clone size: .; J gene: TRBJ2-7
CDR3 DNA: TGTGCCAGCAGTGACGACAGGGATGGTATTACGAACACCGGGGAGCTGTTTTTT; CDR3 protein: CASSDDRDGITNTGELFF; V gene: TRBV6-1; D gene: TRBD1; clone size: .; J gene: TRBJ2-2
CDR3 DNA: TGTGCCAGCAGCTTAGAGGGCCGCAATCAGCCCCAGCATTTT; CDR3 protein: CASSLEGRNQPQHF; V gene: TRBV5-5; D gene: .; clone size: .; J gene: TRBJ1-5
CDR3 DNA: TGTGCCAGCAGTAGCGGCAAGAGCTCCTACGAGCAGTACTTC; CDR3 protein: CASSSGKSSYEQYF; V gene: TRBV9; D gene: .; clone size: .; J gene: TRBJ2-7
CDR3 DNA: TGTGCCAGCAGTCTAGCGTTCTCTGGGGCCAACGTCCTGACTTTC; CDR3 protein: CASSLAFSGANVLTF; V gene: TRBV7-8; D gene: .; clone size: .; J gene: TRBJ2-6
CDR3 DNA: TGTGCCACCAGCAGAGCCCCAGGCACTGAAGCTTTCTTT; CDR3 protein: CATSRAPGTEAFF; V gene: TRBV15; D gene: .; clone size: .; J gene: TRBJ1-1
CDR3 DNA: TGTGCCAGCGCAACAGGGGCGGCCTATAGCAATCAGCCCCAGCATTTT; CDR3 protein: CASATGAAYSNQPQHF; V gene: TRBV27; D gene: TRBD1; clone size: once; J gene: TRBJ1-5
CDR3 DNA: TGTGCCAGCAGCCGAGGGGGCCGGGCGGATGGAGCTTTCTTT; CDR3 protein: CASSRGGRADGAFF; V gene: TRBV5-6; D gene: TRBD1; clone size: .; J gene: TRBJ1-1
CDR3 DNA: TGTGCCAGCAGGGGGACAGGGGCCCTCTATGGCTACACCTTC; CDR3 protein: CASRGTGALYGYTF; V gene: TRBV2; D gene: TRBD1; clone size: .; J gene: TRBJ1-2
CDR3 DNA: TGCGCCAGCCCAGGATTCCGGGACAGGAACACCGGGGAGCTGTTTTTT; CDR3 protein: CASPGFRDRNTGELFF; V gene: TRBV10-1; D gene: TRBD1; clone size: .; J gene: TRBJ2-2
CDR3 DNA: TGTGCCATGGCCACGCCGGGGGCTGAAGCTTTCTTT; CDR3 protein: CAMATPGAEAFF; V gene: TRBV10-3; D gene: .; clone size: .; J gene: TRBJ1-1
CDR3 DNA: TGTGCCAGCAGCTTCTCCGGGAGCTATAATGAAAAACTGTTTTTT; CDR3 protein: CASSFSGSYNEKLFF; V gene: TRBV13; D gene: .; clone size: .; J gene: TRBJ1-4
CDR3 DNA: TGTGCCAGCGGAGCCGAGCAGTACTTC; CDR3 protein: CASGAEQYF; V gene: TRBV27; D gene: .; clone size: .; J gene: TRBJ2-7
CDR3 DNA: TGCGCCAGCAGCCAAGGACAGGGTAGGGATGAGCAGTTCTTC; CDR3 protein: CASSQGQGRDEQFF; V gene: TRBV4-1; D gene: TRBD1; clone size: .; J gene: TRBJ2-1
CDR3 DNA: TGTGCCAGCTCACCACCCCGCGGAGATACGCAGTATTTT; CDR3 protein: CASSPPRGDTQYF; V gene: TRBV18; D gene: .; clone size: .; J gene: TRBJ2-3
CDR3 DNA: TGCGCCAGCAGCTTGGACCGGCGGAGAACAAACACCGGGGAGCTGTTTTTT; CDR3 protein: CASSLDRRRTNTGELFF; V gene: TRBV5-1; D gene: .; clone size: .; J gene: TRBJ2-2
CDR3 DNA: TGTGCCAGCAGTCCCTACTACGAGCAGTACTTC; CDR3 protein: CASSPYYEQYF; V gene: TRBV2; D gene: .; clone size: .; J gene: TRBJ2-7
CDR3 DNA: TGTGCCAGCAGTTTGGGAGCGGGAGGGCCCTCGGGGGAGCTGTTTTTT; CDR3 protein: CASSLGAGGPSGELFF; V gene: TRBV27; D gene: TRBD2; clone size: .; J gene: TRBJ2-2
CDR3 DNA: TGTGCCAGCAGCCAAGATGGGGCTGAGCAGTTCTTC; CDR3 protein: CASSQDGAEQFF; V gene: TRBV4-2; D gene: .; clone size: .; J gene: TRBJ2-1
CDR3 DNA: TGTGCCAGCAGCCAGGATCAGGGGTGGTACACTGAAGCTTTCTTT; CDR3 protein: CASSQDQGWYTEAFF; V gene: TRBV7-9; D gene: .; clone size: .; J gene: TRBJ1-1
CDR3 DNA: TGTGCCAGCAGCCCGTTCCCCACAGATACGCAGTATTTT; CDR3 protein: CASSPFPTDTQYF; V gene: TRBV5-4; D gene: .; clone size: .; J gene: TRBJ2-3
CDR3 DNA: TGCGCCAGCAGCCAGACAGGGGGAGGCTATGGCTACACCTTC; CDR3 protein: CASSQTGGGYGYTF; V gene: TRBV4-1; D gene: TRBD1; clone size: .; J gene: TRBJ1-2
CDR3 DNA: TGTGCCAGCAGTTTCCTAGCGGAAGATACGCAGTATTTT; CDR3 protein: CASSFLAEDTQYF; V gene: TRBV27; D gene: TRBD2; clone size: once; J gene: TRBJ2-3
CDR3 DNA: TGTGCCAGCAGTTACAGACAGGGGAACACTGAAGCTTTCTTT; CDR3 protein: CASSYRQGNTEAFF; V gene: TRBV6-5; D gene: TRBD1; clone size: .; J gene: TRBJ1-1
CDR3 DNA: TGTGCCAGCAGCTTATTAACAGGGGATGAAAAACTGTTTTTT; CDR3 protein: CASSLLTGDEKLFF; V gene: TRBV7-9; D gene: TRBD1; clone size: few; J gene: TRBJ1-4
CDR3 DNA: TGCGCCAGCAGGGCGACTAGCGGTTACGAGCAGTACTTC; CDR3 protein: CASRATSGYEQYF; V gene: TRBV10-2; D gene: TRBD2; clone size: .; J gene: TRBJ2-7
CDR3 DNA: TGTGCCAGCAGCTTGGGACAGGGGAATGAGCAGTTCTTC; CDR3 protein: CASSLGQGNEQFF; V gene: TRBV5-5; D gene: TRBD1; clone size: once; J gene: TRBJ2-1
CDR3 DNA: TGTGCCAGCAGTTATATCCACCGCGGAGAGACCCAGTACTTC; CDR3 protein: CASSYIHRGETQYF; V gene: TRBV6-6; D gene: .; clone size: .; J gene: TRBJ2-5
CDR3 DNA: TGTGCCACCAGCAGATCACGGCCCCAGGCAGATACGCAGTATTTT; CDR3 protein: CATSRSRPQADTQYF; V gene: TRBV15; D gene: .; clone size: .; J gene: TRBJ2-3
CDR3 DNA: TGTGCCAGCAGTTTATCGCAGGGTCGGGCTGAAGCTTTCTTT; CDR3 protein: CASSLSQGRAEAFF; V gene: TRBV27; D gene: .; clone size: .; J gene: TRBJ1-1
CDR3 DNA: TGTGCCAGCAGCTTGACAGGGGTTGAAGCTTTCTTT; CDR3 protein: CASSLTGVEAFF; V gene: TRBV7-9; D gene: TRBD1; clone size: .; J gene: TRBJ1-1
CDR3 DNA: TGTGCCAGCAGCCCCTTCGGGGATTACAATGAGCAGTTCTTC; CDR3 protein: CASSPFGDYNEQFF; V gene: TRBV9; D gene: .; clone size: .; J gene: TRBJ2-1
CDR3 DNA: TGTGCCAGCAGCATGAGGACAGGGAGTAATGAAAAACTGTTTTTT; CDR3 protein: CASSMRTGSNEKLFF; V gene: TRBV9; D gene: TRBD1; clone size: once; J gene: TRBJ1-4
CDR3 DNA: TGTGCCAGCTCACCACCGGGACTAGCGGTTTTGGATGAGCAGTTCTTC; CDR3 protein: CASSPPGLAVLDEQFF; V gene: TRBV18; D gene: TRBD2; clone size: once; J gene: TRBJ2-1